The 2 T cell receptor beta chains given below trace back to one sample, sequenced in a study of identifying expanded T cells in peripheral blood. Some clones are missing from TCRdb's copy, which holds only in-frame ones; the method was immunoSEQ multiplex PCR. The top ten hold 2.5% to 3.5% of the sample, which has 120,000 or so clones, 84% seen once. The sequenced sample was blood. All receptors come from a person aged 18 to 69 in good health.

The V call is TRBV5-1, the J call TRBJ2-1, with 7 positions matching TRBD2. The CDR3 runs to 16 residues. The J segment lost 9 bases and the V segment lost 0 bases, leaving 12 bases of the junction unmatched. Germline V CDR1 and CDR2: SGHRS, YFSETQ. CDR3 sequence: CASSLGQGGKVGEQFF. CDR3 DNA: TGCGCCAGCAGCTTGGGGCAGGGAGGGAAGGTCGGTGAGCAGTTCTTC.

The V and J genes are TRBV4-3 and TRBJ2-7, with no clear D. The germline CDR1 and CDR2 sequences are LGHNA and YSLEER. The CDR3 sequence is 13 residues long. V was shortened by 0 bases and J by 8 bases, with 11 bases between the two germline ends. CDR3: CASSQDINWKQYF. CDR3 DNA: TGCGCCAGCAGCCAAGATATAAATTGGAAGCAGTACTTC.